This T cell receptor beta chain was sequenced in a study of cytomegalovirus exposure and HLA in healthy donors. General study findings and limits: In a later analysis, productive TCRs from donors in an Asian-associated ancestry cluster reportedly carried fewer N-insertions than the cohort mean.

60 Vbeta and 13 Jbeta primers were used in PCR. TCRdb's copy holds only in-frame clones and misses some; the assay was immunoSEQ multiplex PCR. This sample has around 80,000 clones, with over 65% found just once. In regard to this clone: No antigen is known for it.

The CDR3 contains 15 residues. Per germline, CDR1 MNHEY and CDR2 SVGAGI. V was shortened by 8 bases and J by 3 bases, with 17 bases between the two germline ends. The receptor was isolated from a man aged 35-49 years in good health and CMV-seropositive. This chain uses TRBV6-5 with TRBJ2-4, with D maybe TRBD2 (6 bases). The sequencing input was PBMCs. The CDR3 loop is CASVLTTGGKNIQYF. The DNA of the CDR3 is TGTGCCAGCGTTTTAACTACCGGGGGCAAAAACATTCAGTACTTC.